This T cell receptor beta chain was sequenced for a study of blood T cell repertoires in COVID-19. After removal of 3 bases from V and 0 bases from J, the junction contained 4 bases not matched to a gene. This CDR3 comprises 15 residues. Germline V gene data show CDR1 as DFQATT and CDR2 as SNEGSKA (reference sequence). Only in-frame clones appear in the TCRdb table, and some are missing; sequencing was by immunoSEQ multiplex PCR. The sample has approximately 120,000 clones; 70% to 75% are singletons. While infection was still active, Seattle patients were enrolled and then followed longitudinally. The specimen sequenced was peripheral blood. This receptor was taken from an elderly man with COVID-19, enrolled during active disease. The chain joins TRBV20-1 to TRBJ2-2; TRBD2 agrees at 7 bases. The CDR3 reads CSASPSGTNTGELFF. In DNA form, the CDR3 reads TGCAGTGCTAGTCCTAGCGGAACGAACACCGGGGAGCTGTTTTTT.